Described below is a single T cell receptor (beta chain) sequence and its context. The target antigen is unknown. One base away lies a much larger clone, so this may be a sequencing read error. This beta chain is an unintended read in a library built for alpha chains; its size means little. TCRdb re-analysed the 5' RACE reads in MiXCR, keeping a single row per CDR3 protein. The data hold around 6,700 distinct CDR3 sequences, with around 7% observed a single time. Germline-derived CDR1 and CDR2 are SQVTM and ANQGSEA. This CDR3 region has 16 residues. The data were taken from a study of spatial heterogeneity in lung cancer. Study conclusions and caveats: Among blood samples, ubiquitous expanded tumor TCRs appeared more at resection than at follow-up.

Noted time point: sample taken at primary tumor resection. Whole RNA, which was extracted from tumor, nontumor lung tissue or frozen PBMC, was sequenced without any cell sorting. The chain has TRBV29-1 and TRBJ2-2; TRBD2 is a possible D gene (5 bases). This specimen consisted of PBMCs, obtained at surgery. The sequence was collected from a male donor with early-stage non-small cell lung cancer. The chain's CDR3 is CGARPVNSRGTGELFF. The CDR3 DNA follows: TGCGGCGCCCGCCCTGTTAACAGCCGGGGCACCGGGGAGCTGTTTTTT.